A single sample gave rise to the 7 T cell receptor beta chains below, sequenced in a study of T cells after yellow fever vaccination. TCRdb processed the 5' RACE reads anew with MiXCR; each CDR3 protein has one entry. This table has around 600,000 distinct CDR3 sequences, approximately 13% appearing once. The specimen comprised PBMCs, sampled on the day of the yellow fever booster vaccination. Receptors were obtained from a man aged 30 to 39 who received the YFV17D yellow fever vaccine.

The chain recombines TRBV11-1 with TRBJ2-7; 10 bases are shared with TRBD2. The CDR3 contains 14 residues. Germline V gene data show CDR1 as SGHAT and CDR2 as FQDESV (reference sequence). The J segment lost 2 bases and the V segment lost 8 bases, leaving 6 bases of the junction unmatched. CDR3 amino acids: CASGRTSGPYEQYF. CDR3 DNA sequence: TGTGCCAGCGGTCGGACTAGCGGACCCTACGAGCAGTACTTC.

This clonotype has a handful of counts. The rearrangement links TRBV29-1 to TRBJ2-5; 9 nucleotides match TRBD1. V was pared by 6 bases and J by 4 bases, with 9 bases of the junction left unmatched. CDR1 and CDR2 from the germline V gene are SQVTM and ANQGSEA. The CDR3 extends over 14 amino acids. CDR3 region: CSVDSQGAAETQYF. The CDR3 DNA is TGCAGCGTCGACTCACAGGGGGCAGCAGAGACCCAGTACTTC.

The V and J genes are TRBV5-1 and TRBJ2-2, with 10 bases identical to TRBD2. With 5 bases clipped from V and 8 bases from J, the junction kept 3 bases outside the gene matches. Germline CDR1 is SGHRS and CDR2 is YFSETQ. CDR3 length equals 13 residues. The CDR3 protein is CASRRTSGGELFF. The DNA of the CDR3 is TGCGCCAGCAGGCGGACTAGCGGAGGGGAGCTGTTTTTT.

This clonotype was counted ten times or more. This chain connects TRBV14 to TRBJ2-7; tentatively, D is TRBD2 (6 bases). In germline, CDR1 is SGHDN, CDR2 FVKESK. The CDR3 is 16 residues long. V lost 0 bases and J lost 4, with 16 bases in between. For the CDR3, the DNA is TGTGCCAGCAGCCAAGATCCCCGCTTCGGGGGTTACGAGCAGTACTTC. Translation gives CASSQDPRFGGYEQYF.

CDR3 sequence: CASSLVGRGRDYEQYF. For the CDR3, the DNA is TGTGCCAGCAGTTTAGTGGGTAGGGGGCGAGACTACGAGCAGTACTTC. The chain links TRBV12-3 or TRBV12-4 to TRBJ2-7; 7 bases are shared with TRBD1. The CDR3 is 16 amino acids. After removal of 1 base from V and 3 bases from J, the junction contained 9 bases not matched to a gene.

This clonotype was seen a few times. This chain connects TRBV12-3 or TRBV12-4 to TRBJ1-2, with D unresolved. Trimming took 5 bases from V and 5 from J, leaving 9 bases between them. This CDR3 is 12 amino acids long. The CDR3 DNA is TGTGCCAGCAGTCCGGGCCATTATGGCTACACCTTC. This encodes CASSPGHYGYTF.

In regard to this clonotype: A clone one base away is much larger, so this may be a read error. V usage is TRBV6-5 and J usage is TRBJ2-3; 7 bases match TRBD2. V shed 0 bases and J 10 bases; nucleotides not matched to a gene: 7. The CDR3 has 14 amino acids. Germline lookup yields CDR1 MNHEY and CDR2 SVGAGI. The CDR3 region has the DNA TGTGCCAGCAGTTACTCGAGGGAGGGTTATGCGCAGTATTTT. Protein sequence: CASSYSREGYAQYF.